The sequence of this T cell receptor (beta chain) was determined in a study of T cell repertoires in cytomegalovirus infection. Overall study: It was the public TCR beta signatures that indicated both CMV infection and matching HLA type. Overall study results and limits: CMV carriers having the relevant HLA were flagged by cumulative public TCR beta family frequency. The response measured ex vivo was dominated by TCR beta clonotypes (HLA-C-restricted and CMV-specific).

TCRdb reprocessed the reads via MiXCR and lists one record per CDR3 protein. Among approximately 630,000 distinct CDR3 sequences, roughly 26% were seen once, and the ten largest hold 8%. Germline loops: CDR1 MNHEY, CDR2 SMNVEV (reference sequence). The CDR3 runs 12 residues. V was trimmed by 6 bases and J by 10 bases, leaving 13 bases between them. This clonotype has only a few counts. No antigen is known for it. Sequencing was performed on CD8+ T cells from PBMCs. This TCR came from a human donor in good health (CMV status not recorded). Some clones in this sample may be carry-over from other donors' samples. The chain has TRBV27 and TRBJ1-5; D unresolved. CDR3 amino acids: CASSNFGSPQHF. The DNA for the CDR3 is TGTGCCAGCAGCAATTTTGGATCCCCCCAGCATTTT.